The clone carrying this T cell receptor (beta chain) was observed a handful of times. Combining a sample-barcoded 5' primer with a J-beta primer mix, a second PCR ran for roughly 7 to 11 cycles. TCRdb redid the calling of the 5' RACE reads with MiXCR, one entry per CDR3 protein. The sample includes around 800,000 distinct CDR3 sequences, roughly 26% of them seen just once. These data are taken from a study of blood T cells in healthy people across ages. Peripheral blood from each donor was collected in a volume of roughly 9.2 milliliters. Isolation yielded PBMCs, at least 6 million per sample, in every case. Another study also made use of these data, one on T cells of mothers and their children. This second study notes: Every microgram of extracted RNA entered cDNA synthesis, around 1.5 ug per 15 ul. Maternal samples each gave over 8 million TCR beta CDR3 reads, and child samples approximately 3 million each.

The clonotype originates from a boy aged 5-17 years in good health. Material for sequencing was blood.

This CDR3 reads CASSKQGAGLRGYTF. CDR3 nucleotides: TGTGCCAGCAGCAAACAGGGAGCTGGACTACGTGGCTACACCTTC. The genes are TRBV4-2 and TRBJ1-2, with D possibly matching TRBD1 (6 bases). Germline values: CDR1 LGHNA, CDR2 YNFKEQ. Between the trimmed V and J ends, which lost 5 bases and 7 bases, there was a span of 20 bases. The CDR3 has 15 amino acids.